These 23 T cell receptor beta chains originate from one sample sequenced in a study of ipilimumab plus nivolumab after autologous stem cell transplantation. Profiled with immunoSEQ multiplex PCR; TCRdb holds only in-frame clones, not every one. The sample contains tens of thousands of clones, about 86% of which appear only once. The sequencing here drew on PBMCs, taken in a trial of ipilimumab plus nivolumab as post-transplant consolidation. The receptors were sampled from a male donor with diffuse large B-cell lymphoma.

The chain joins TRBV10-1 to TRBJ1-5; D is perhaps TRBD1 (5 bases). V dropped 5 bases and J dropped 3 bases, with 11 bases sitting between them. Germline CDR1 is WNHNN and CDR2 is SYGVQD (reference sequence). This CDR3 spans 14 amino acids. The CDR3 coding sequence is TGCGCCAGCAGTTCCGACAGACTCAATCAGCCCCAGCATTTT. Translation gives CASSSDRLNQPQHF.

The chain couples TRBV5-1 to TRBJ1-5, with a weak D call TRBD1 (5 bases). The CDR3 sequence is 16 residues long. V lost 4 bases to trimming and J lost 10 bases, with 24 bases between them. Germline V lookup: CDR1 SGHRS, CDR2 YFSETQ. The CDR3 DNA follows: TGCGCCAGCAGCGGGGCGACCGCATGGGAAGTAGGACCCCAGCATTTT. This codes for CASSGATAWEVGPQHF.

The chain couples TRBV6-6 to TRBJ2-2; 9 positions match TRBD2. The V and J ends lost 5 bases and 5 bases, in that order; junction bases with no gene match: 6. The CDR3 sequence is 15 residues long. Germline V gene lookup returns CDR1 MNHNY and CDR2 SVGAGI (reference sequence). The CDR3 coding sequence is TGTGCCAGCAGTCGCGGGGGGGCCAGGACCGGGGAGCTGTTTTTT. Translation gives CASSRGGARTGELFF.

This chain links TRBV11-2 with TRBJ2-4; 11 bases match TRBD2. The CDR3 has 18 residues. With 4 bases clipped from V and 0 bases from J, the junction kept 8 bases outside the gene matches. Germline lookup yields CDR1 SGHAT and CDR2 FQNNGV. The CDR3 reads CASSSTTSGGLAKNIQYF. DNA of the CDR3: TGTGCCAGCAGCTCAACCACTAGCGGGGGCTTAGCCAAAAACATTCAGTACTTC.

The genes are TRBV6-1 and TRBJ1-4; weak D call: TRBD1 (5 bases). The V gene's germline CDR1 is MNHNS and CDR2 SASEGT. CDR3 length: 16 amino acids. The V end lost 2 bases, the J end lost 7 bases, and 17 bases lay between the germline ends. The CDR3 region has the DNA TGTGCCAGCAGTGAAAGTATGGGGGGTTTGGGTGAAAAACTGTTTTTT. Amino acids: CASSESMGGLGEKLFF.

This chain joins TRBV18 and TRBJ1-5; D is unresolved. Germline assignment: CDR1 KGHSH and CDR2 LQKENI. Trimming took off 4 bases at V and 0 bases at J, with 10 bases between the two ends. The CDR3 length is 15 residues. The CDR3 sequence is CASSRESSSNQPQHF. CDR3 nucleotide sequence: TGTGCCAGCTCACGGGAAAGCAGTAGCAATCAGCCCCAGCATTTT.

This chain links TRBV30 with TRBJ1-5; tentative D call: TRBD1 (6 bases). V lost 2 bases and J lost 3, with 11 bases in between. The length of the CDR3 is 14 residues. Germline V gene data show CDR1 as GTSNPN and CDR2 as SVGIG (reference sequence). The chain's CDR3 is CAWSTGQLNQPQHF. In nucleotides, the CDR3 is TGTGCCTGGAGTACTGGACAGCTCAATCAGCCCCAGCATTTT.

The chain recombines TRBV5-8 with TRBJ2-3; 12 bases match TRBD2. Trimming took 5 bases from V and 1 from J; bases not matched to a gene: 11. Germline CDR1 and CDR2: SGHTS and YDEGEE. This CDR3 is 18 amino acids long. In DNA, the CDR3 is TGTGCCAGCAGTAGGGGACTAGCGGGCGCTCGAGGCACAGATACGCAGTATTTT. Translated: CASSRGLAGARGTDTQYF.

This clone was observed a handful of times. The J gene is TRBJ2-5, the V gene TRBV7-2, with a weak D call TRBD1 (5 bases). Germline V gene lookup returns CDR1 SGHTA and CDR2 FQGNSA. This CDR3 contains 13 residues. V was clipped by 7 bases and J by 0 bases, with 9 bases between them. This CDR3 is CASKDSNQETQYF. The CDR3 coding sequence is TGTGCCAGCAAAGACAGTAACCAAGAGACCCAGTACTTC.

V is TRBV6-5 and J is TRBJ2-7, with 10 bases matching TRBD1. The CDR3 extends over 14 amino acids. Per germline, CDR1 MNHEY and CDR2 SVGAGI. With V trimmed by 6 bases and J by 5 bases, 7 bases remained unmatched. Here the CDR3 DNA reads TGTGCCAGCAGCTCCGGGACAGGGGTCCACGAGCAGTACTTC. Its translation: CASSSGTGVHEQYF.

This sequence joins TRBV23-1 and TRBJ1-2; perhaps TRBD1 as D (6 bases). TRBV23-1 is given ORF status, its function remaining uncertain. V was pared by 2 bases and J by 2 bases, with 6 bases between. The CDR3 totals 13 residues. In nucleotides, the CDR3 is TGCGCCAGCAGTCAAGACAGGAACTATGGCTACACCTTC. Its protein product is CASSQDRNYGYTF.

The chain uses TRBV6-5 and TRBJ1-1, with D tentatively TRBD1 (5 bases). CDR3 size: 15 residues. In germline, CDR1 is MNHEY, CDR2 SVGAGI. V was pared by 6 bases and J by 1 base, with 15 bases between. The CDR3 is CASRPQGRWNTEAFF. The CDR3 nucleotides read TGTGCCAGCAGGCCGCAGGGACGGTGGAACACTGAAGCTTTCTTT.

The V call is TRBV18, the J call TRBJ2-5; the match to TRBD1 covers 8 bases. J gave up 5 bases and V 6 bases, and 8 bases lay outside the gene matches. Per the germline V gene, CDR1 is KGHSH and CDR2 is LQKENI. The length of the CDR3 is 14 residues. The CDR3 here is CASSQGAQEETQYF. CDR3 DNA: TGTGCCAGCTCGCAGGGGGCGCAAGAGGAGACCCAGTACTTC.

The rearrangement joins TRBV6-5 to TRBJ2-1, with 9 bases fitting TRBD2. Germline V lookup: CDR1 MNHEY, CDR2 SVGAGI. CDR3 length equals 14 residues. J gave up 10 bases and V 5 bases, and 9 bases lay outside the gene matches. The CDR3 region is CASSPQRGVREQFF. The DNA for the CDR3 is TGTGCCAGCAGTCCCCAGCGGGGGGTGAGGGAGCAGTTCTTC.

CDR3 bases: TGTGCCAGCAGTTTTGACAGTACCTACGAGCAGTACTTC. Its protein product is CASSFDSTYEQYF. This chain joins TRBV27 and TRBJ2-7, with a tentative D call TRBD1 (5 bases). Between the trimmed V and J ends, which lost 3 bases and 2 bases, there was a span of 8 bases. The CDR3 length is 13 residues. Germline V CDR1 and CDR2: MNHEY, SMNVEV (reference sequence).

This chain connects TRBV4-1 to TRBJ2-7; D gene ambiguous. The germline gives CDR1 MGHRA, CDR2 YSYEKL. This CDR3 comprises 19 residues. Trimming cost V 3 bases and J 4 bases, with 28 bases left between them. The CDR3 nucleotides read TGCGCCAGCAGCCACACGATAGAACAGCCGGGCCCAGCACATTACGAGCAGTACTTC. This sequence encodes CASSHTIEQPGPAHYEQYF.

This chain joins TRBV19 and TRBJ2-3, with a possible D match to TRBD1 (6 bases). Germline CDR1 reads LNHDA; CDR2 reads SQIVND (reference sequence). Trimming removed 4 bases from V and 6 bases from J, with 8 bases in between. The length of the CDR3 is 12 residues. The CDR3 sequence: CASSTGVDTQYF. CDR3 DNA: TGTGCCAGTAGTACAGGGGTGGATACGCAGTATTTT.

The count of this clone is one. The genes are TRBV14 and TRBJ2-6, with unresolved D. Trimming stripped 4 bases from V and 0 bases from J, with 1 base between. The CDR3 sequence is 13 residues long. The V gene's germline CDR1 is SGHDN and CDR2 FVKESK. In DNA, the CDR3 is TGTGCCAGCAGCCCCTCTGGGGCCAACGTCCTGACTTTC. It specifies CASSPSGANVLTF. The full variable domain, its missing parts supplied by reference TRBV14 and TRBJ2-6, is EAGVTQFPSHSVIEKGQTVTLRCDPISGHDNLYWYRRVMGKEIKFLLHFVKESKQDESGMPNNRFLAERTGGTYSTLKVQPAELEDSGVYFCASSPSGANVLTFGAGSRLTVL.

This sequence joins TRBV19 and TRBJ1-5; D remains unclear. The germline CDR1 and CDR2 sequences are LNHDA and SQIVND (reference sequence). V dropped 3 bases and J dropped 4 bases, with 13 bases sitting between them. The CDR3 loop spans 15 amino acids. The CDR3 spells CASSIGQVGNQPQHF. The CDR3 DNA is TGTGCCAGTAGTATTGGGCAGGTTGGAAATCAGCCCCAGCATTTT.

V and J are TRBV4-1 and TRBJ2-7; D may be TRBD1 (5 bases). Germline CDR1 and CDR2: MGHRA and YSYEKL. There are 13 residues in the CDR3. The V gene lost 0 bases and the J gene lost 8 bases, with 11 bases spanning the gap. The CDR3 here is CASSQDKGVKQYF. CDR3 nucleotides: TGCGCCAGCAGCCAAGATAAAGGGGTCAAGCAGTACTTC.

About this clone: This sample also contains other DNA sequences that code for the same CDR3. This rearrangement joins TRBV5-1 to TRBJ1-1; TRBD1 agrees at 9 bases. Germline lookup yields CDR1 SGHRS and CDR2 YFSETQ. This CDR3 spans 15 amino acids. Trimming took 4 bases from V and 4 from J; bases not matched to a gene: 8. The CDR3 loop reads CASSLGDRGITEAFF. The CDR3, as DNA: TGCGCCAGCAGCCTCGGAGACAGGGGGATCACTGAAGCTTTCTTT.

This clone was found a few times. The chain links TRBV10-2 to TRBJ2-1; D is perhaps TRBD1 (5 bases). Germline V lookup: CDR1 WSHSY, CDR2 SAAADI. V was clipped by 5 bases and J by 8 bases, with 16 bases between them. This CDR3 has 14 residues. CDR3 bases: TGCGCCAGCAGTCCTGAACCAGGGTCGGATGAGCAGTTCTTC. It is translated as CASSPEPGSDEQFF.

The CDR3: CASSGGGSMTINYGYTF. Here the CDR3 DNA reads TGTGCCAGCAGTGGGGGGGGCTCCATGACTATTAACTATGGCTACACCTTC. The chain combines TRBV25-1 with TRBJ1-2; D might be TRBD1 (6 bases). The ends were cut back, 4 bases at V and 1 base at J, with 19 bases in the middle. CDR3 size: 17 residues. From germline, CDR1 is MGHDK and CDR2 SYGVNS.